This T cell receptor (beta chain) was recovered during a study of response to subunit inactivated influenza vaccine. After removal of 6 bases from V and 6 bases from J, the junction contained 11 bases not matched to a gene. The CDR3 is made up of 13 amino acids. The V gene's germline CDR1 is DFQATT and CDR2 SNEGSKA (reference sequence). One entry per CDR3 protein results from TCRdb running MiXCR on the RT-PCR reads. The table records 550,000 to 800,000 distinct CDR3 sequences, approximately 14% of them present only once. The receptor was derived from a man aged 50 to 60 who received an inactivated influenza vaccine. The gene calls are TRBV20-1 and TRBJ2-7, with TRBD1 matching 7 bases. This specimen consisted of PBMCs from blood, obtained roughly 12 days after vaccination. The CDR3 loop reads CSAAGTAATEQYF. CDR3 sequence (DNA): TGCAGTGCGGCCGGGACAGCCGCTACCGAGCAGTACTTC.